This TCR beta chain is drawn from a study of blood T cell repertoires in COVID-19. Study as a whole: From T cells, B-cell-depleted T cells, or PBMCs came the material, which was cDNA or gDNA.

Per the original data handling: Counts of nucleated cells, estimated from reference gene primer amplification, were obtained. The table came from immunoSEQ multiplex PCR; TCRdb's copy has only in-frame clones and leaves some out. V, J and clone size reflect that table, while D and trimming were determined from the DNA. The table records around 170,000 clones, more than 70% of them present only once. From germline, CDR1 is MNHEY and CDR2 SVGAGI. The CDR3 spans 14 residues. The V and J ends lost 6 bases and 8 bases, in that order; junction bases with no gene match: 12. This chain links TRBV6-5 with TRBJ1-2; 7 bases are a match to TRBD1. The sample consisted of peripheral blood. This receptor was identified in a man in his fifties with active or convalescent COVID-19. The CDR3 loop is CASRPYRGARGYTF. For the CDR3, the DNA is TGTGCCAGCAGACCATACAGGGGAGCACGGGGCTACACCTTC.